The 3 T cell receptor beta chains below come from one sample, sequenced in a study of identical twins. Each CDR3 protein is one row after TCRdb ran MiXCR on the 5' RACE reads. The sample lists just under 550,000 distinct CDR3 sequences; 13% to 15% were seen once. These data were also filed under a second study, of yellow fever vaccine responses in identical twins.

Sequencing used CD4+ T cells sorted from blood. Source of these receptors: a woman aged 18-35 years in good health.

A few counts support this clonotype. The chain links TRBV4-1 to TRBJ2-6; D might be TRBD1 (5 bases). Germline V gene data show CDR1 as MGHRA and CDR2 as YSYEKL. Trimming left V 4 bases short and J 2 bases short, with 9 bases between. The length of the CDR3 is 15 residues. CDR3: CASSLGRAGANVLTF. The DNA for the CDR3 is TGCGCCAGCAGCCTGGGCAGGGCTGGGGCCAACGTCCTGACTTTC.

The V call is TRBV20-1, the J call TRBJ2-5; D remains unclear. Germline CDR1 DFQATT, CDR2 SNEGSKA (reference sequence). V shed 6 bases and J shed 4 bases, with 6 bases lying between them. CDR3 size: 10 residues. The CDR3 reads CSAQAETQYF. The DNA for the CDR3 is TGCAGTGCCCAGGCAGAGACCCAGTACTTC.

This clonotype has a handful of counts. The DNA for the CDR3 is TGTGCCAGCAGCTTAGCAAGGGGGCTCAATGGCTACACCTTC. Translated: CASSLARGLNGYTF. The chain recombines TRBV11-2 with TRBJ1-2; the match to TRBD1 covers 7 bases. This CDR3 is 14 amino acids long. J was trimmed by 6 bases and V by 1 base; bases with no gene match: 5. The germline gives CDR1 SGHAT, CDR2 FQNNGV.